This TCR beta chain came from a study of cytomegalovirus exposure and HLA in healthy donors. Study-wide points: TCR beta sequences numbering under 20,000 were associated with HLA alleles at 0.05 false discovery rate in a later analysis. As a later analysis revealed, most CMV-associated TCR beta chains appeared HLA-restricted. Donors were assumed by presence/absence analyses to have roughly uniform sequencing depth.

The PCR made use of 60 Vbeta and 13 Jbeta primers. This table comes from immunoSEQ multiplex PCR, and its TCRdb copy is limited to in-frame clones, with some not included. The profile shows over 75,000 clones, roughly four fifths of them singletons. This clone was counted between two and nine times. Its antigen is still unknown. The germline gives CDR1 SGHRS, CDR2 YFSETQ. V lost 7 bases, J lost 2 bases, and 18 bases lay in between. The CDR3 has 15 residues. The sequence derives from a young man in good health and CMV-seropositive. The chain uses TRBV5-1 and TRBJ1-1; D perhaps matches TRBD1 (6 bases). What was sequenced was PBMCs. Written as DNA, the CDR3 is TGCGCCAGCTCGGACAGCCTCAGGGGAAACACTGAAGCTTTCTTT. This gives the protein CASSDSLRGNTEAFF.